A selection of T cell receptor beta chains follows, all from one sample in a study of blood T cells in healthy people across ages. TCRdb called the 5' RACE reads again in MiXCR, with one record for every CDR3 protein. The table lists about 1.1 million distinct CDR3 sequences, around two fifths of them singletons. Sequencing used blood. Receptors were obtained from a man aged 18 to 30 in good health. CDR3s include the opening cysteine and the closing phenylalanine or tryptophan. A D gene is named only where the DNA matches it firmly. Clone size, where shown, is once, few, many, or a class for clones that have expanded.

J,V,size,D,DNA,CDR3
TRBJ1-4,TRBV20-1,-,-,TGCAGTGCTAGAGTTAGCTCCTCAACTAATGAAAAACTGTTTTTT,CSARVSSSTNEKLFF
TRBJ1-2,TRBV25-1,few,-,TGTGCCAGCAGTGATCCGGGGAACTATGGCTACACCTTC,CASSDPGNYGYTF
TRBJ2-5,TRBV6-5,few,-,TGTGCCAGCAGTTACTCACCGGACTCCCAAGAGACCCAGTACTTC,CASSYSPDSQETQYF
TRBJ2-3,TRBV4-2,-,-,TGTGCCAGCAGCCAACGATCAGGGGTTGGGACAGATACGCAGTATTTT,CASSQRSGVGTDTQYF
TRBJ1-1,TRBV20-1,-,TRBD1,TGCAGTGCTTCCGGGACAGGGTATGGAGGGACTGAAGCTTTCTTT,CSASGTGYGGTEAFF
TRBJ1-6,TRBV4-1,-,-,TGCGCCAGCAGCCAAGTTAAAGGGATTTCACCCCTCCACTTT,CASSQVKGISPLHF
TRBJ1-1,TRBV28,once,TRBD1,TGTGCCAGCAGTTTACTCTCGCTTAAGGGACAGGAAGCTTTCTTT,CASSLLSLKGQEAFF
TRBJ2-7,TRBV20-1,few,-,TGCAGTACCCAAAACCCGCGCTCCTACGAGCAGTACTTC,CSTQNPRSYEQYF
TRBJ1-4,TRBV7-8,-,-,TGTGCCAGCAGCGCTACAGGGAAATTGCGTGAAAAACTGTTTTTT,CASSATGKLREKLFF
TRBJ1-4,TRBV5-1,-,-,TGCGCCAGCAGCTTGGACCCAGGGCCGAGGGAAAAACTGTTTTTT,CASSLDPGPREKLFF
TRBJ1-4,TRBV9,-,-,TGTGCCAGCAGCCCGTCGGGGGCCGTTAATGAAAAACTGTTTTTT,CASSPSGAVNEKLFF
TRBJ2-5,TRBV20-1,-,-,TGCAGTGCTAGAGACTATAACGGGGAAGAGACCCAGTACTTC,CSARDYNGEETQYF
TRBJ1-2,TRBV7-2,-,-,TGTGCCAGCAGCTTAGGCTGGGTCGTAGCGAACTATAGCTACACCTTC,CASSLGWVVANYSYTF
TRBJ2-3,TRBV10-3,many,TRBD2,TGTGCCACCGCTGAAGCGGGAACCTCCGATACGCAGTATTTT,CATAEAGTSDTQYF
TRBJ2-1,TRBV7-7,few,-,TGTGCTAGCAGCCCCGGGCGGGCAGCCTACAATGAGCAGTTCTTC,CASSPGRAAYNEQFF
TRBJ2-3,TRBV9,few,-,TGTGCCAGCAGCGGGAGACAGGATTTAGATACGCAGTATTTT,CASSGRQDLDTQYF
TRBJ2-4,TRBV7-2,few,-,TGTGCCAGCAGCATCGGGACACTCAAAAACATTCAGTACTTC,CASSIGTLKNIQYF
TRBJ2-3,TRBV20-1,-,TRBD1,TGCAGTGCTTGGGACAGCCCCACAGATACGCAGTATTTT,CSAWDSPTDTQYF
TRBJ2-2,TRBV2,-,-,TGTGCCAGCAAACCCAGATCAGGCACCGGGGAGCTGTTTTTT,CASKPRSGTGELFF
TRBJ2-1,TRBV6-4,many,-,TGTGCCAGCCGTCGGGGCAATGAGCAGTTCTTC,CASRRGNEQFF
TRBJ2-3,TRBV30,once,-,TGTGCCTGGAGTGTACGAGGCCTAGCCTCGACAGATACGCAGTATTTT,CAWSVRGLASTDTQYF
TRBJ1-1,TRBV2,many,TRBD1,TGTGCCAGCAGTGGGGACAGGGCGAACACTGAAGCTTTCTTT,CASSGDRANTEAFF
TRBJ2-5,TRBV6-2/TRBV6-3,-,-,TGTGCCAGCGCCGACAGTTACGAGCTGTACTTC,CASADSYELYF
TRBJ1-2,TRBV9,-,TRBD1,TGTGCCAGCAGCCCGAATACAGGGGGTAGAAATGGCTACACCTTC,CASSPNTGGRNGYTF
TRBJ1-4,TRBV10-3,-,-,TGTGCCATCAGTGAGTCGGGGGGTAACGGTGAAAAACTGTTTTTT,CAISESGGNGEKLFF
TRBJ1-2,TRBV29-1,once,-,TGCAGCGTTGGACCGGGAAGCTATGGCTACACCTTC,CSVGPGSYGYTF